Shown below are 7 T cell receptor beta chains from a single sample sequenced in a study of blood T cell repertoires in COVID-19. Data came from immunoSEQ multiplex PCR; TCRdb stores just in-frame clones and leaves some out. The sample records roughly 36,000 clones, around 87% being singletons. The sequencing sample was made of peripheral blood. These receptor sequences come from a middle-aged man with active or convalescent COVID-19.

The genes are TRBV3-1 (or the pseudogene TRBV3-2) and TRBJ1-3; a possible D gene is TRBD1 (5 bases). V was pared by 4 bases and J by 0 bases, with 13 bases between. The CDR3 runs to 16 residues. Germline V gene lookup returns CDR1 LGHDT and CDR2 YNNKEL (reference sequence). The CDR3 protein is CASSLGQGDSGNTIYF. The CDR3 nucleotides read TGTGCCAGCAGCCTCGGGCAGGGCGACTCTGGAAACACCATATATTTT.

This clone came up once. This chain joins TRBV7-8 and TRBJ1-1, with TRBD1 matching over 7 bases. The CDR3 has 15 amino acids. Germline values: CDR1 SGHVS, CDR2 FQNEAQ. V trimming: 3 bases; J trimming: 4 bases; junction bases outside the gene matches: 8. CDR3 protein: CASSLRDRGSTEAFF. The CDR3 bases are TGTGCCAGCAGCTTGAGGGACAGAGGGAGCACTGAAGCTTTCTTT.

The V gene is TRBV19, the J gene TRBJ2-1; weak D call: TRBD1 (6 bases). CDR1 and CDR2 from the germline V gene are LNHDA and SQIVND (reference sequence). V was trimmed by 2 bases and J by 2 bases, leaving 10 bases between them. The CDR3 is 15 amino acids. The CDR3 DNA reads as TGTGCCAGTAGTATAAGGGACATCGCCTACAATGAGCAGTTCTTC. Protein sequence: CASSIRDIAYNEQFF.

This chain joins TRBV4-2 and TRBJ2-7, with D possibly TRBD1 on 6 matching bases. V shed 3 bases and J shed 2 bases, with 14 bases lying between them. The CDR3 loop spans 15 amino acids. Germline V gives CDR1 LGHNA, CDR2 YNFKEQ. The CDR3 DNA reads as TGTGCCAGCAGCCAGGCCGGGACACAAACCTACGAGCAGTACTTC. This gives the protein CASSQAGTQTYEQYF.

The chain combines TRBV29-1 with TRBJ2-7; a weak D match, TRBD2 (5 bases). The CDR3 loop spans 13 amino acids. V was pared by 4 bases and J by 1 base, with 11 bases between. CDR1 is SQVTM and CDR2 is ANQGSEA in the germline V gene. The chain's CDR3 is CSVGGVLSYEQYF. Written as DNA, the CDR3 is TGCAGCGTTGGGGGAGTCCTTTCCTACGAGCAGTACTTC.

The rearrangement links TRBV5-3 to TRBJ1-6, with 11 bases identical to TRBD1. TRBV5-3 is treated as an ORF (open reading frame) with a function not yet certain. CDR3 length: 19 amino acids. With 4 bases clipped from V and 0 bases from J, the junction kept 9 bases outside the gene matches. This chain's CDR3 is CARSDSGQGESSYNSPLHF. The CDR3 DNA follows: TGTGCCAGAAGCGATTCGGGACAGGGGGAAAGCTCCTATAATTCACCCCTCCACTTT.

The chain is built from TRBV10-3 and TRBJ2-2; TRBD1 aligns across 7 bases. The CDR3 is 15 amino acids. Trimming removed 6 bases from V and 1 base from J; junction bases left unmatched: 5. Per the germline V gene, CDR1 is ENHRY and CDR2 is SYGVKD. CDR3 region: CAISERTGNTGELFF. Here the CDR3 DNA reads TGTGCCATCAGCGAGAGGACAGGGAACACCGGGGAGCTGTTTTTT.